Shown below are 32 T cell receptor beta chains from a single sample sequenced in a study of OX40 agonist ivuxolimab in advanced cancers. Sequencing was performed with immunoSEQ multiplex PCR; in TCRdb, only in-frame clones are kept and a portion is missing. The sample records about 35,000 clones, less than 90% being singletons. The sequencing here drew on CD4+ or CD8+ T cells sorted from blood, taken in a trial of the OX40 agonist ivuxolimab. The receptors here all came from an adult with an advanced solid tumor such as melanoma, head and neck, liver or kidney cancer.

V and J are TRBV5-1 and TRBJ2-5; D possibly matches TRBD1 or TRBD2 (6 bases each). Germline V gene lookup returns CDR1 SGHRS and CDR2 YFSETQ. Deletions cut 5 bases from V and 4 bases from J, with 15 bases between. The CDR3 loop spans 14 amino acids. CDR3 amino acids: CASRDGGRGETQYF. The CDR3 DNA follows: TGCGCCAGCAGGGATGGGGGGCGCGGAGAGACCCAGTACTTC.

This chain links TRBV2 with TRBJ1-1; 7 nucleotides align to TRBD1. The germline V gene encodes CDR1 SNHLY and CDR2 FYNNEI. The V segment lost 5 bases and the J segment 10 bases; nucleotides outside the gene matches: 7. The CDR3 has 12 residues. The CDR3 reads CASSWDSNAAFF. Here the CDR3 DNA reads TGTGCCAGCAGTTGGGACAGTAATGCAGCTTTCTTT.

This clone was found once. The chain recombines TRBV2 with TRBJ1-1, with a tentative D call TRBD1 (5 bases). The CDR3 runs 13 residues. From germline, CDR1 is SNHLY and CDR2 FYNNEI. V lost 3 bases and J lost 4, with 9 bases in between. The CDR3 spells CASSDQGTTEAFF. The CDR3 nucleotides read TGTGCCAGCAGTGACCAGGGAACCACTGAAGCTTTCTTT.

J is TRBJ2-5 and V is TRBV11-2, with D hard to call. The end of the DNA is better explained by TRBJ2-7, so the J call may be wrong. Germline values: CDR1 SGHAT, CDR2 FQNNGV. The CDR3 covers 13 residues. In nucleotides, the CDR3 is TGTGCCAGCAGTATAACGTCTCTGAACGAGCAGTACTTC. Its translation is CASSITSLNEQYF.

This clone occurred once. The J gene is TRBJ2-4, the V gene TRBV9; maybe TRBD2 (6 bases). V was shortened by 0 bases and J by 7 bases, with 11 bases between the two germline ends. The CDR3 covers 14 residues. Germline CDR1 is SGDLS and CDR2 is YYNGEE. CDR3: CASSVESGGNIQYF. The CDR3 bases are TGTGCCAGCAGCGTAGAGTCTGGAGGGAACATTCAGTACTTC.

This clone is a singleton in its sample. This chain connects TRBV7-7 to TRBJ2-2; 7 bases fit TRBD2. The germline V gene has CDR1 SSHAT and CDR2 FNYEAQ (reference sequence). The V and J ends lost 1 base and 5 bases, in that order; junction bases with no gene match: 4. The CDR3 sequence is 15 residues long. DNA for the CDR3: TGTGCCAGCAGCTTAGACTACGGGGGGACCGGGGAGCTGTTTTTT. This encodes CASSLDYGGTGELFF.

V is TRBV7-2 and J is TRBJ1-4; D is undetermined. CDR1 and CDR2 (germline): SGHTA, FQGNSA. Between the trimmed V and J ends, which lost 3 bases and 7 bases, there was a span of 12 bases. The CDR3 covers 14 residues. CDR3 in amino acids: CASSFQRGGEKLFF. CDR3 nucleotides: TGTGCCAGCAGCTTTCAACGGGGAGGTGAAAAACTGTTTTTT.

This clone was counted between two and nine times. The chain combines TRBV4-2 with TRBJ2-3; D remains ambiguous. V was trimmed by 1 base and J by 7 bases, leaving 15 bases between them. This CDR3 contains 15 residues. Germline V CDR1 and CDR2: LGHNA, YNFKEQ. CDR3 sequence (DNA): TGTGCCAGCAGCCAAGCCCGTACCCAAGCCAATACGCAGTATTTT. Protein: CASSQARTQANTQYF.

The rearrangement links TRBV7-9 to TRBJ2-3; 7 nucleotides agree with TRBD2. The J segment lost 2 bases and the V segment lost 2 bases, leaving 1 base of the junction unmatched. The CDR3 has 14 residues. CDR1 is SEHNR, CDR2 FQNEAQ, per germline (reference sequence). The CDR3 loop reads CASSLSGATDTQYF. As DNA, the CDR3 is TGTGCCAGCAGCTTAAGCGGGGCCACAGATACGCAGTATTTT.

The rearrangement links TRBV30 to TRBJ2-1, with 9 bases matching TRBD1. Germline assignment: CDR1 GTSNPN and CDR2 SVGIG (reference sequence). This CDR3 spans 11 amino acids. The trim removed 3 bases at V and 12 bases at J, leaving 3 bases unmatched. CDR3 loop: CAWSGQGMQFF. The CDR3 DNA follows: TGTGCCTGGAGCGGACAGGGGATGCAGTTCTTC. The full variable domain, with the rest looked up from reference TRBV30 and TRBJ2-1, is SQTIHQWPATLVQPVGSPLSLECTVEGTSNPNLYWYRQAAGRGLQLLFYSVGIGQISSEVPQNLSASRPQDRQFILSSKKLLLSDSGFYLCAWSGQGMQFFGPGTRLTVL.

The V gene is TRBV2, the J gene TRBJ2-2; D may be TRBD1 (6 bases). Trimming pared 3 bases from V and 0 bases from J, leaving 8 bases between. This CDR3 is 15 amino acids long. Per germline, CDR1 SNHLY and CDR2 FYNNEI. The DNA for the CDR3 is TGTGCCAGCAGTGATAGGGGGACGAACACCGGGGAGCTGTTTTTT. It encodes CASSDRGTNTGELFF.

The rearrangement uses TRBV5-1 and TRBJ2-3, with 10 bases matching TRBD2. V shed 4 bases, J shed 13 bases, and the junction held 9 bases outside the gene matches. The CDR3 extends over 13 amino acids. Germline V gene data show CDR1 as SGHRS and CDR2 as YFSETQ. The CDR3 here is CASSQRTSGGKYF. DNA of the CDR3: TGCGCCAGCAGCCAACGGACTAGCGGAGGCAAGTATTTT.

V usage is TRBV19 and J usage is TRBJ1-2; TRBD1 matches 7 bases. Germline V lookup: CDR1 LNHDA, CDR2 SQIVND (reference sequence). This CDR3 has 17 amino acids. Trimming removed 5 bases from V and 1 base from J; junction bases left unmatched: 13. The CDR3 DNA reads TGTGCCAGTAGTGACCGGGACAGAGAAAAAATTAACTATGGCTACACCTTC. Its translation is CASSDRDREKINYGYTF.

This sequence joins TRBV10-3 and TRBJ1-5; a weak D match, TRBD1 (6 bases). The germline CDR1 and CDR2 sequences are ENHRY and SYGVKD. The CDR3 spans 16 residues. V was trimmed by 3 bases and J by 6 bases, leaving 18 bases between them. The CDR3 bases are TGTGCCATCAGTGACCCGGGGGGCAGTTCGGTTCAGCCCCAGCATTTT. This gives the protein CAISDPGGSSVQPQHF.

This chain uses TRBV19 with TRBJ2-1; 8 bases are a match to TRBD1. Trimming cost V 0 bases and J 4 bases; bases outside gene matches: 5. Germline assignment: CDR1 LNHDA and CDR2 SQIVND (reference sequence). The CDR3 is 16 residues long. CDR3 in DNA: TGTGCCAGTAGTATAGAGCCAGGGGGCCGATACAATGAGCAGTTCTTC. This codes for CASSIEPGGRYNEQFF.

The J gene is TRBJ2-4, the V gene TRBV4-2; D unclear. CDR1 and CDR2 (germline): LGHNA, YNFKEQ. The CDR3 is 14 residues long. Trimming stripped 0 bases from V and 7 bases from J, with 10 bases between. The CDR3 reads CASSQDLMGNIQYF. The CDR3 nucleotides read TGTGCCAGCAGCCAAGATCTGATGGGGAACATTCAGTACTTC.

The chain carries TRBV11-3 and TRBJ2-3, with D perhaps being TRBD1 or TRBD2 (6 bases each). Germline assignment: CDR1 SGHNT and CDR2 YENEEA. V was clipped by 1 base and J by 3 bases, with 11 bases between them. CDR3 length: 15 residues. The CDR3 nucleotides read TGTGCCAGCAGCTTAGCGGGGGCCTGGACAGATACGCAGTATTTT. This encodes CASSLAGAWTDTQYF. Supplemented by reference TRBV11-3 and TRBJ2-3, the full variable domain reads EAGVVQSPRYKIIEKKQPVAFWCNPISGHNTLYWYLQNLGQGPELLIRYENEEAVDDSQLPKDRFSAERLKGVDSTLKIQPAELGDSAVYLCASSLAGAWTDTQYFGPGTRLTVL.

The chain has TRBV15 and TRBJ2-1; D call uncertain. This CDR3 spans 14 amino acids. V shed 1 base and J shed 8 bases, with 12 bases lying between them. Per germline, CDR1 LNHNV and CDR2 YYDKDF (reference sequence). Written as DNA, the CDR3 is TGTGCCACCAGCAGAGCTGTAAAATGGGATGAGCAGTTCTTC. This translates into CATSRAVKWDEQFF. The variable domain in full, completed from reference TRBV15 and TRBJ2-1, reads DAMVIQNPRYQVTQFGKPVTLSCSQTLNHNVMYWYQQKSSQAPKLLFHYYDKDFNNEADTPDNFQSRRPNTSFCFLDIRSPGLGDTAMYLCATSRAVKWDEQFFGPGTRLTVL.

The chain uses TRBV18 and TRBJ1-2; perhaps TRBD1 as D (6 bases). The CDR3 length is 13 residues. V lost 3 bases and J lost 7, with 12 bases in between. Germline assignment: CDR1 KGHSH and CDR2 LQKENI. Written as DNA, the CDR3 is TGTGCCAGCTCACCCACAGGGCTTGGTGGCTACACCTTC. It yields the protein CASSPTGLGGYTF.

The chain links TRBV5-1 to TRBJ1-1; D possibly corresponds to TRBD1 (5 bases). Trimming stripped 3 bases from V and 1 base from J, with 13 bases between. Per the germline V gene, CDR1 is SGHRS and CDR2 is YFSETQ. The CDR3 length is 15 residues. CDR3 sequence reads: CASSSGGGTNTEAFF. The CDR3 DNA is TGCGCCAGCAGCTCTGGGGGGGGAACGAACACTGAAGCTTTCTTT.

Only one count was recorded for this clone. The V call is TRBV6-1, the J call TRBJ2-5; D unresolved. The CDR3 spans 13 residues. Germline loops: CDR1 MNHNS, CDR2 SASEGT. V was trimmed by 3 bases and J by 3 bases, leaving 8 bases between them. The CDR3 nucleotides read TGTGCCAGCAGTGATTGGGGTGAAGAGACCCAGTACTTC. Its translation: CASSDWGEETQYF.

Concerning this clone itself: One end of the junction is discordant with germline, which a read error may explain. The chain links TRBV7-7 to TRBJ2-5; 7 nucleotides agree with TRBD1. The CDR3 has 15 amino acids. The germline CDR1 and CDR2 sequences are SSHAT and FNYEAQ (reference sequence). CDR3 nucleotide sequence: TGTGCTAGCAGCTTAGGGGGCTCTTCGGGGGAGACCCAGTACTTC. The encoded protein is CASSLGGSSGETQYF.

The chain combines TRBV5-5 with TRBJ2-6; possibly TRBD2 for D (6 bases). The germline gives CDR1 SGHKS, CDR2 YYEKEE (reference sequence). Trimming removed 4 bases from V and 3 bases from J, with 11 bases in between. The CDR3 spans 15 residues. The CDR3 spells CASSAGGGGANVLTF. The DNA of the CDR3 is TGTGCCAGCAGCGCCGGGGGAGGTGGGGCCAACGTCCTGACTTTC. The full variable domain, with the rest looked up from reference TRBV5-5 and TRBJ2-6, is DAGVTQSPTHLIKTRGQQVTLRCSPISGHKSVSWYQQVLGQGPQFIFQYYEKEERGRGNFPDRFSARQFPNYSSELNVNALLLGDSALYLCASSAGGGGANVLTFGAGSRLTVL.

The CDR3 DNA is TGCGCCAGCAGCCCAGCGGGGGCAACTAATGAAAAACTGTTTTTT. Amino acid sequence: CASSPAGATNEKLFF. The chain recombines TRBV5-1 with TRBJ1-4; maybe TRBD1 (5 bases). Trimming took off 4 bases at V and 0 bases at J, with 10 bases between the two ends. Germline V gives CDR1 SGHRS, CDR2 YFSETQ. This CDR3 contains 15 residues.

This clone was detected once. In this CDR3 the conserved last residue, phenylalanine or tryptophan, is missing, so a read error is likely. Because the CDR3's place on the DNA is in doubt, the DNA is left out and the CDR3 is given as listed by TCRdb. The gene calls are TRBV10-1 and TRBJ1-1. CDR1 is WNHNN and CDR2 is SYGVQD in the germline V gene (reference sequence). The CDR3 spans 17 amino acids, including both terminal residues. The CDR3 region is CASSEPPPRGRPQRTRP.

The chain links TRBV5-6 to TRBJ2-7; 8 bases are a match to TRBD2. Germline assignment: CDR1 SGHDT and CDR2 YYEEEE. CDR3 length equals 14 residues. The V segment lost 8 bases and the J segment 6 bases; nucleotides outside the gene matches: 13. The CDR3 coding sequence is TGTGCCAGTTCGGGGCGGGGGGTCCTAGGCGAGCAGTACTTC. As protein: CASSGRGVLGEQYF.

The V call is TRBV29-1, the J call TRBJ2-2; 7 bases agree with TRBD1. The CDR3 sequence is 15 residues long. V lost 6 bases and J lost 4; bases outside the gene matches: 11. Germline CDR1 is SQVTM and CDR2 is ANQGSEA. The CDR3 spells CSVPGFQGVTGELFF. DNA for the CDR3: TGCAGCGTCCCAGGGTTTCAGGGGGTCACCGGGGAGCTGTTTTTT.

This chain connects TRBV5-5 to TRBJ1-1; TRBD1 is a possible D gene (5 bases). V lost 0 bases and J lost 6, with 9 bases in between. This CDR3 contains 13 residues. The germline V gene encodes CDR1 SGHKS and CDR2 YYEKEE (reference sequence). The CDR3 nucleotides read TGTGCCAGCAGCTTGGGAGGGGTGGCTGAAGCTTTCTTT. It yields the protein CASSLGGVAEAFF.

The chain carries TRBV4-2 and TRBJ2-7; tentative D call: TRBD1 (5 bases). The CDR3 is 14 residues long. Trimming removed 0 bases from V and 3 bases from J, with 9 bases in between. Germline loops: CDR1 LGHNA, CDR2 YNFKEQ. The CDR3: CASSQDRGFYEQYF. CDR3 coding DNA: TGTGCCAGCAGCCAAGATAGGGGCTTCTACGAGCAGTACTTC.

The rearrangement uses TRBV4-1 and TRBJ2-7; no clear D gene. The V and J ends lost 5 bases and 6 bases respectively, with 14 bases between them. Germline V lookup: CDR1 MGHRA, CDR2 YSYEKL. CDR3 length: 13 residues. The CDR3 sequence: CASSDQLESEQYF. CDR3 sequence (DNA): TGCGCCAGCAGCGACCAACTTGAAAGCGAGCAGTACTTC.

This rearrangement joins TRBV19 to TRBJ1-6; tentatively, D is TRBD1 (6 bases). Looked up from germline, CDR1 is LNHDA and CDR2 is SQIVND (reference sequence). Trimming removed 4 bases from V and 6 bases from J, with 10 bases in between. The CDR3 extends over 14 amino acids. CDR3 in amino acids: CASSTQGSNSPLHF. The DNA of the CDR3 is TGTGCCAGTAGTACACAGGGTTCTAATTCACCCCTCCACTTT.

The chain combines TRBV7-3 with TRBJ2-1; weak D call: TRBD2 (5 bases). The CDR3 runs to 14 residues. V was pared by 4 bases and J by 9 bases, with 16 bases between. CDR1 SGHTA and CDR2 FQGTGA come from the germline V gene. In nucleotides, the CDR3 is TGTGCCAGCAGCTCACCCGCTGCCCGGGGTGAGCAGTTCTTC. Amino acids: CASSSPAARGEQFF.